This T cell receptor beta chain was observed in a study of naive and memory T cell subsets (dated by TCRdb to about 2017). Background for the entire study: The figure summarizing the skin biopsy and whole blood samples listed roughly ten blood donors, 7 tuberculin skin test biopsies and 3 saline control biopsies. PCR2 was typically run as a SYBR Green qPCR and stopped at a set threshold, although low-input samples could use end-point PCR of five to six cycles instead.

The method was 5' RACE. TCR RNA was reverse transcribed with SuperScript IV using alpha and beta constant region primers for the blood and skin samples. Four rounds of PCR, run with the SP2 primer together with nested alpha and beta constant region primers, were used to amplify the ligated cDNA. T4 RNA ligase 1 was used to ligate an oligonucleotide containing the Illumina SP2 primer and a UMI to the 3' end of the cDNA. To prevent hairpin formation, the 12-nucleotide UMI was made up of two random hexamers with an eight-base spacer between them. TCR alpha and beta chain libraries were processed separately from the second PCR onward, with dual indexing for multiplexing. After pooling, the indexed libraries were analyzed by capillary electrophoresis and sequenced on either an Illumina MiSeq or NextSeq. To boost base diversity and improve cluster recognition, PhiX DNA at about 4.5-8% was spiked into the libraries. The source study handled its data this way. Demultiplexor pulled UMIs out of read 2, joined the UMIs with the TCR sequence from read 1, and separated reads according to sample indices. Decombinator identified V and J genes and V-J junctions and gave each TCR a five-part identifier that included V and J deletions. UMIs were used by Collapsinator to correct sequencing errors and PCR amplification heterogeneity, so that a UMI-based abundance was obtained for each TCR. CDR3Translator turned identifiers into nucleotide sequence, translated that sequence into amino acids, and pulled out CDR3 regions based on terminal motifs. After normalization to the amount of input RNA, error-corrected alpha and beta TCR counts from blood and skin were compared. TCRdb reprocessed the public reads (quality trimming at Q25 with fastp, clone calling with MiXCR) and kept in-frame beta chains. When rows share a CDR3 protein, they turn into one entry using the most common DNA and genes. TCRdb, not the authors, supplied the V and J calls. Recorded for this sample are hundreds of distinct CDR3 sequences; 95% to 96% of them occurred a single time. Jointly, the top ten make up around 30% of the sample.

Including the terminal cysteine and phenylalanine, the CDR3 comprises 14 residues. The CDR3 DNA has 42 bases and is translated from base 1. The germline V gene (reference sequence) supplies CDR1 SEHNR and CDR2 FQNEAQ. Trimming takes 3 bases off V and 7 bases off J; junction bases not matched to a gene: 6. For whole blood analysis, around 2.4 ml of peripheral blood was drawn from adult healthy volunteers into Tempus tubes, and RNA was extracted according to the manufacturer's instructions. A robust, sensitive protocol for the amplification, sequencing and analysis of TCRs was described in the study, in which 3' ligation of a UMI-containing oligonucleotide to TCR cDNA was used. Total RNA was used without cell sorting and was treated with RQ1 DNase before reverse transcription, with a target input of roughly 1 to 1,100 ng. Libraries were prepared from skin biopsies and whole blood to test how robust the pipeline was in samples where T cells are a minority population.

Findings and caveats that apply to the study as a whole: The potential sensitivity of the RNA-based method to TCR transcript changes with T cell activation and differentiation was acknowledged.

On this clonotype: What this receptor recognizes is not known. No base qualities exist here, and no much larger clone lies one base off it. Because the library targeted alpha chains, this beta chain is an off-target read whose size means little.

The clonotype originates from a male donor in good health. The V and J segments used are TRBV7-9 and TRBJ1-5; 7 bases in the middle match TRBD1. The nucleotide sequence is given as TGTGCCAGCAGCTTGTCAGGGGGTATGCAGCCCCAGCATTTT. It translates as CASSLSGGMQPQHF.